Listed below are T cell receptor beta chains from one sample, sequenced in a study of blood T cell repertoires in COVID-19. Clones were sequenced by immunoSEQ multiplex PCR, and TCRdb holds only the in-frame ones, with some missing. The data show under 300,000 clones, around 89% seen once. The sample comprised PBMCs or T cells enriched from blood (not recorded which). Every receptor here comes from a middle-aged man who had recovered from COVID-19. CDR3s include the opening cysteine and the closing phenylalanine or tryptophan. D genes are given only for firm matches. Size values are once, few and many counts, or a class for expanded clones, and some rows have none.

14 | - | TRBJ2-7 | TRBV6-5 | - | TGTGCCAGCAGGAGAGTTGCGAGCTCCTACGAGCAGTACTTC | CASRRVASSYEQYF
16 | - | TRBJ1-5 | TRBV19 | - | TGTGCCAGTAGTCCAGACAGCCAGTATAGCAATCAGCCCCAGCATTTT | CASSPDSQYSNQPQHF
17 | TRBD2 | TRBJ2-1 | TRBV5-8 | - | TGTGCCAGCAGCTTGACTAGCGGGAGGGCCAAGGACAATGAGCAGTTCTTC | CASSLTSGRAKDNEQFF
14 | - | TRBJ2-6 | TRBV2 | - | TGTGCCAGCAGTGGTTCGTCTGGGGCCAACGTCCTGACTTTC | CASSGSSGANVLTF
12 | - | TRBJ2-3 | TRBV18 | - | TGTGCCAGCTCACCACCCGCAGATACGCAGTATTTT | CASSPPADTQYF
14 | - | TRBJ1-6 | TRBV2 | few | TGTGCCAGCAGCGACAGCACCTATAATTCACCCCTCCACTTT | CASSDSTYNSPLHF
14 | - | TRBJ2-5 | TRBV5-1 | - | TGCGCCAGCTATCCGGGGTCCGGACAAGAGACCCAGTACTTC | CASYPGSGQETQYF
17 | - | TRBJ2-7 | TRBV4-1 | - | TGCGCCAGCAGCCAAGAGCCCGGCGGGGCCCTGGCGGGTGAGCAGTACTTC | CASSQEPGGALAGEQYF
14 | TRBD1 | TRBJ1-4 | TRBV19 | - | TGTGCCAGTAGGCCCCGGGACAGGGCCGAAAAACTGTTTTTT | CASRPRDRAEKLFF
16 | TRBD1 | TRBJ2-7 | TRBV4-3 | - | TGCGCCAGCAGCCAAGTTGTAGACAGGGGTATCCGGGAGCAGTACTTC | CASSQVVDRGIREQYF
16 | TRBD1 | TRBJ1-4 | TRBV11-3 | - | TGTGCCAGCAGCCTAACGCCGGTGACAGGGGCGGAAAAACTGTTTTTT | CASSLTPVTGAEKLFF
13 | - | TRBJ1-1 | TRBV19 | - | TGTGCCAGTAGCCAGGGACACCTTGAAGTATCTTTCTTT | CASSQGHLEVSFF
15 | TRBD1 | TRBJ1-5 | TRBV18 | - | TGTGCCAGCGCAATAGGGACAGGGAGCAATCAGCCCCAGCATTTT | CASAIGTGSNQPQHF
16 | TRBD2 | TRBJ2-2 | TRBV19 | - | TGTGGTACAGCCAGCGGGAGGGCCGGCGGCACCGGGGAGCTGTTTTTT | CGTASGRAGGTGELFF
15 | - | TRBJ1-5 | TRBV10-3 | - | TGTGCCATCAGTGGGGGCCCAGAAGGCAATCAGCCCCAGCATTTT | CAISGGPEGNQPQHF
16 | TRBD1 | TRBJ2-5 | TRBV6-1 | - | TGTGCCAGCAGTGAATATTCTGGGACAGGCATTGAGACCCAGTACTTC | CASSEYSGTGIETQYF
15 | TRBD1 | TRBJ1-2 | TRBV5-1 | - | TGCGCCAGCAGCGACACAGGGGGCGCGGACTATGGCTACACCTTC | CASSDTGGADYGYTF
18 | - | TRBJ1-5 | TRBV28 | - | TGTGCCAGCAGTTACCGGGACTCCTACCCCACTGGCAATCAGCCCCAGCATTTT | CASSYRDSYPTGNQPQHF
14 | TRBD1 | TRBJ1-2 | TRBV7-2 | once | TGTGCCAGCAGCCAGGGACAGGGGACGGGGGGCTACACCTTC | CASSQGQGTGGYTF
14 | - | TRBJ1-4 | TRBV11-2 | once | TGTGCCAGCAGCTTACCCAGGGAAAATGAAAAACTGTTTTTT | CASSLPRENEKLFF
14 | TRBD2 | TRBJ2-3 | TRBV10-3 | - | TGTGCCATCAGCTACGGGACTAGTGGAGATACGCAGTATTTT | CAISYGTSGDTQYF
17 | - | TRBJ2-4 | TRBV7-2 | - | TGTGCCAGCAGCTTAGAGGCAGGTCGGATAGCCAAAAACATTCAGTACTTC | CASSLEAGRIAKNIQYF
15 | TRBD2 | TRBJ2-7 | TRBV7-2 | - | TGTGCCAGCAGCTTAGGTGGGAGGGCGTTCGACGAGCAGTACTTC | CASSLGGRAFDEQYF
14 | - | TRBJ1-5 | TRBV10-2 | - | TGCGCCAGCAGTCTGCAGGGCTGGGGTCAGCCCCAGCATTTT | CASSLQGWGQPQHF
16 | TRBD2 | TRBJ2-1 | TRBV19 | once | TGTGCCAGTAGTATCGTGTCTAGCGGGAGGAACAATGAGCAGTTCTTC | CASSIVSSGRNNEQFF
13 | - | TRBJ1-2 | TRBV5-6 | - | TGTGCCAGCACTCGTGGACTGGTCTATGGCTACACCTTC | CASTRGLVYGYTF
13 | TRBD1 | TRBJ1-4 | TRBV29-1 | - | TGCAGCGTTGAGGACAGGGGGGGTGAAAAACTGTTTTTT | CSVEDRGGEKLFF
16 | TRBD1 | TRBJ1-5 | TRBV6-2/TRBV6-3 | - | TGTGCCAGCAGTTACCTGCCCGACAGGGCAAATCAGCCCCAGCATTTT | CASSYLPDRANQPQHF
15 | TRBD1 | TRBJ2-1 | TRBV7-2 | - | TGTGCCAGCAGCTTACGGGACAGCAACTACAATGAGCAGTTCTTC | CASSLRDSNYNEQFF
15 | TRBD1 | TRBJ2-7 | TRBV2 | - | TGTGCCAGCAGATTGCCGGGACAGAACTCCTACGAGCAGTACTTC | CASRLPGQNSYEQYF
14 | - | TRBJ2-7 | TRBV19 | once | TGTGCCAGTACAAATGGGGGCCTCGGGAACGAGCAGTACTTC | CASTNGGLGNEQYF
19 | TRBD2 | TRBJ2-1 | TRBV24-1 | - | TGTGCCACCAGTGGAGGGACTAGCGGGAGTTTCATGTCCTACAATGAGCAGTTCTTC | CATSGGTSGSFMSYNEQFF
13 | - | TRBJ1-6 | TRBV5-1 | once | TGCGCCAGCAGCGCCGAACAGGGTTCACCCCTCCACTTT | CASSAEQGSPLHF
15 | TRBD2 | TRBJ2-1 | TRBV9 | - | TGTGCCAGCAGCCCCACTAGCGGGGTATACAATGAGCAGTTCTTC | CASSPTSGVYNEQFF
15 | TRBD1 | TRBJ1-2 | TRBV19 | - | TGTGCCAGTAGTACGTCCCGGGACAGGGGGTATGGCTACACCTTC | CASSTSRDRGYGYTF
15 | - | TRBJ1-3 | TRBV11-1 | - | TGTGCCAGCAGCCTGGGAGCAAGCTCTGGAAACACCATATATTTT | CASSLGASSGNTIYF
14 | - | TRBJ1-6 | TRBV30 | - | TGTGCCTGGAGTTCTGGGAAGGGAGGATCACCCCTCCACTTT | CAWSSGKGGSPLHF
12 | - | TRBJ2-7 | TRBV11-3 | few | TGTGCCAGCAGCTTAGAAGGAGTCGAGCAGTACTTC | CASSLEGVEQYF
15 | TRBD1 | TRBJ1-1 | TRBV5-1 | - | TGCGCCAGCAGCCCCGGACAGGTTCCCAACACTGAAGCTTTCTTT | CASSPGQVPNTEAFF
13 | TRBD1 | TRBJ2-4 | TRBV10-1 | - | TGCGCCAGCAGTGAAGGGACAGCAAACATTCAGTACTTC | CASSEGTANIQYF
13 | - | TRBJ2-1 | TRBV3-1/TRBV3-2 | - | TGTGCCAGCAGCCAAGAATTAGTCAATGAGCAGTTCTTC | CASSQELVNEQFF
15 | - | TRBJ2-1 | TRBV5-1 | - | TGCGCCAGCAGCAGAGAGGGGAAGCGGGACAATGAGCAGTTCTTC | CASSREGKRDNEQFF
14 | TRBD1 | TRBJ1-4 | TRBV6-5 | - | TGTGCCTGCACGTTCGGGACAGATAGTGAAAAACTGTTTTTT | CACTFGTDSEKLFF
15 | - | TRBJ1-1 | TRBV7-8 | - | TGTGCCAGCAGCAGTACTACCAGACCGGGGTTTCAAGCTTTCTTT | CASSSTTRPGFQAFF
15 | TRBD2 | TRBJ2-5 | TRBV11-2 | - | TGTGCCAGCAGCTTGTGGGGAGGGGCTCAAGAGACCCAGTACTTC | CASSLWGGAQETQYF
16 | TRBD2 | TRBJ2-2 | TRBV2 | - | TGTGCCAGCAGATTACTAGCGGGGGGGCACACCGGGGAGCTGTTTTTT | CASRLLAGGHTGELFF
17 | - | TRBJ2-4 | TRBV28 | - | TGTGCCAGCAGTTTATTGTCGACAGAGCGAGCCAAAAACATTCAGTACTTC | CASSLLSTERAKNIQYF
14 | - | TRBJ1-2 | TRBV30 | - | TGTGCCTGGCTGGGGGGCGGGAGAATATATGGCTACACCTTC | CAWLGGGRIYGYTF
13 | - | TRBJ1-1 | TRBV24-1 | once | TGTGCCACCAGTGATCCGTTGAACACTGAAGCTTTCTTT | CATSDPLNTEAFF
12 | - | TRBJ1-2 | TRBV29-1 | - | TGCAGCACCCCACGGGGGGCCGATGGCTACACCTTC | CSTPRGADGYTF
14 | - | TRBJ2-7 | TRBV19 | - | TGTGCCAGTAGTATGGGTCAGGGCAACTACGAGCAGTACTTC | CASSMGQGNYEQYF
16 | - | TRBJ2-1 | TRBV5-6 | - | TGTGCCAGCAGCTTTAGTGGGGCCCCTGTTCCCAATGAGCAGTTCTTC | CASSFSGAPVPNEQFF
14 | - | TRBJ2-4 | TRBV4-1 | - | TGCGCCAGCAGCCAAGGCGGGGTAAAAAACATTCAGTACTTC | CASSQGGVKNIQYF
19 | TRBD2 | TRBJ2-2 | TRBV4-2 | - | TGTGCCAGCAGCCCAACGGCGGCTAGCGGGGGGCCGAACACCGGGGAGCTGTTTTTT | CASSPTAASGGPNTGELFF
14 | - | TRBJ2-3 | TRBV2 | - | TGTGCCAGCACAGGCAGATCTTGGACAGATACGCAGTATTTT | CASTGRSWTDTQYF
16 | TRBD2 | TRBJ2-7 | TRBV7-9 | few | TGTGCCAGCAGCTTAAGAGCGGGACTAGCGGGGTTAGAGCAGTACTTC | CASSLRAGLAGLEQYF